Shown below are 8 T cell receptor beta chains from a single sample sequenced in a study of OX40 agonist ivuxolimab in advanced cancers. Assay: immunoSEQ multiplex PCR; the TCRdb copy retains only in-frame clones and omits some. The sample lists tens of thousands of clones, approximately 86% occurring once. This sample comprised CD4+ or CD8+ T cells sorted from blood, obtained in a trial of the OX40 agonist ivuxolimab. The receptors were sampled from an adult with an advanced solid tumor such as melanoma, head and neck, liver or kidney cancer.

The chain employs TRBV7-3 and TRBJ2-3, with D possibly being TRBD2 (5 bases). CDR3 length equals 15 residues. Trimming shortened V by 4 bases and J by 6 bases, and 17 bases separated the two germline ends. Germline CDR1 and CDR2: SGHTA and FQGTGA. CDR3 region: CASSSTASRDDTQYF. The CDR3, as DNA: TGTGCCAGCAGCTCCACGGCGAGCCGGGATGATACGCAGTATTTT.

This sequence joins TRBV7-6 and TRBJ2-2; 11 nucleotides match TRBD1. Germline V gene lookup returns CDR1 SGHVS and CDR2 FNYEAQ. This CDR3 is built from 16 residues. Trimming at V came to 1 base and at J to 7 bases, leaving 5 bases not matched to a gene. CDR3 in amino acids: CASSLGTGTGGGELFF. For the CDR3, the DNA is TGTGCCAGCAGCTTAGGAACCGGGACAGGGGGCGGGGAGCTGTTTTTT. The full variable domain, rest sourced from reference TRBV7-6 and TRBJ2-2, is GAGVSQSPRYKVTKRGQDVALRCDPISGHVSLYWYRQALGQGPEFLTYFNYEAQQDKSGLPNDRFSAERPEGSISTLTIQRTEQRDSAMYRCASSLGTGTGGGELFFGEGSRLTVL.

This chain connects TRBV5-4 to TRBJ1-2; D is possibly TRBD1 (5 bases). V was shortened by 1 base and J by 5 bases, with 15 bases between the two germline ends. CDR3 length equals 15 residues. The germline CDR1 and CDR2 sequences are SGHNT and YYREEE (reference sequence). The chain's CDR3 is CASSLLAGRGYGYTF. CDR3 bases: TGTGCCAGCAGCTTGTTAGCAGGGCGGGGGTATGGCTACACCTTC. Variable domain in full (rest from reference TRBV5-4 and TRBJ1-2): ETGVTQSPTHLIKTRGQQVTLRCSSQSGHNTVSWYQQALGQGPQFIFQYYREEENGRGNFPPRFSGLQFPNYSSELNVNALELDDSALYLCASSLLAGRGYGYTFGSGTRLTVV.

Only a few counts were recorded for this clone. The genes are TRBV6-6 and TRBJ2-7; 9 bases align to TRBD2. This CDR3 region has 14 residues. Trimming cost V 3 bases and J 3 bases; bases outside gene matches: 3. Germline V lookup: CDR1 MNHNY, CDR2 SVGAGI (reference sequence). The CDR3, as DNA: TGTGCCAGCAGTTATCGCGGGAGGGACTACGAGCAGTACTTC. This encodes CASSYRGRDYEQYF.

The CDR3, as DNA: TGTGCCAGTAGTAAAGACAGGGCGAACACTGAAGCTTTCTTT. Encoded protein: CASSKDRANTEAFF. The J gene is TRBJ1-1, the V gene TRBV19; the match to TRBD1 covers 7 bases. V shed 4 bases, J shed 1 base, and the junction held 3 bases outside the gene matches. Germline CDR1 reads LNHDA; CDR2 reads SQIVND (reference sequence). The CDR3 covers 14 residues.

Concerning this clone: An end of the junction does not agree with germline; a read error may underlie this. The chain carries TRBV13 and TRBJ1-2, with 8 positions matching TRBD1. This CDR3 comprises 12 residues. Germline CDR1 and CDR2: PRHDT and FYEKMQ (reference sequence). The CDR3 sequence is CASSFGQGGLFF. The CDR3 DNA sequence: TGTGCCAGCAGCTTTGGACAGGGCGGGTTGTTCTTC.

The chain carries TRBV11-2 and TRBJ1-6; D is unresolved. CDR1 is SGHAT and CDR2 is FQNNGV in the germline V gene. CDR3 length: 14 residues. Trimming removed 3 bases at V and 8 bases at J, with 11 bases between. The CDR3 is CASSFGGSDSPLHF. The CDR3 DNA reads as TGTGCCAGCAGCTTTGGAGGGTCGGATTCACCCCTCCACTTT.

V is TRBV7-9 and J is TRBJ1-6; D unclear. Trimming shortened V by 1 base and J by 10 bases, and 11 bases separated the two germline ends. CDR1 is SEHNR and CDR2 is FQNEAQ in the germline V gene (reference sequence). The CDR3 covers 14 residues. The CDR3 nucleotides are TGTGCCAGCAGCTTAGGGACGGCTTCATCACCCCTCCACTTT. It encodes CASSLGTASSPLHF.